The rows below give T cell receptor beta chains drawn from one sample of a study. The assay was immunoSEQ multiplex PCR, and TCRdb's table has in-frame clones only and misses some. This sample has 68,000 or so clones, with 93% found just once. What was sequenced was PBMCs. All receptors come from a man aged 40-49 years with rheumatoid arthritis. Each CDR3 is given with its conserved first and last residue. D genes are given only for firm matches. Expanded clones get a size class; other rows say once, few or many, or leave the size out.

TRBV11-2,NA,NA,TRBJ2-7,CASSLITYEQYF,TGTGCCAGCAGCTTAATTACCTACGAGCAGTACTTC
TRBV6-6,NA,NA,TRBJ2-2,CASSTRQNTGELFF,TGTGCCAGCAGTACCCGACAGAACACCGGGGAGCTGTTTTTT
TRBV9,once,TRBD2,TRBJ2-7,CASSERGAYEQYF,TGTGCCAGCAGCGAGCGGGGCGCGTACGAGCAGTACTTC
TRBV6-5,NA,TRBD1,TRBJ1-2,CASSYSGAGGLGGYTF,TGTGCCAGCAGTTACTCGGGGGCAGGGGGCCTGGGAGGCTACACCTTC
TRBV18,once,NA,TRBJ1-4,CASSPPGTPNEKLFF,TGTGCCAGCTCACCGCCAGGGACACCTAATGAAAAACTGTTTTTT
TRBV15,once,TRBD2,TRBJ2-3,CATESGTKTSSTDTQYF,TGTGCCACCGAAAGCGGGACTAAGACTTCTAGCACAGATACGCAGTATTTT
TRBV6-6,NA,TRBD1,TRBJ1-1,CASSYSPGTANTEAFF,TGTGCCAGCAGTTACTCACCCGGGACAGCAAACACTGAAGCTTTCTTT
TRBV10-3,NA,NA,TRBJ2-3,CAISESNRISTDTQYF,TGTGCCATCAGTGAAAGTAACAGAATTAGCACAGATACGCAGTATTTT
TRBV20-1,NA,TRBD2,TRBJ2-5,CSASPGGETQYF,TGCAGTGCTAGTCCGGGGGGGGAGACCCAGTACTTC
TRBV9,NA,NA,TRBJ2-2,CASSHSTGFSFNTGELFF,TGTGCCAGCAGCCACTCCACAGGGTTCTCTTTTAACACCGGGGAGCTGTTTTTT
TRBV4-1,NA,TRBD1,TRBJ1-1,CASSRPRDRDTEAFF,TGCGCCAGCAGCCGCCCCCGGGACAGGGACACTGAAGCTTTCTTT
TRBV24-1,NA,TRBD1,TRBJ1-2,CATSDFPTGSDGYTF,TGTGCCACCAGTGATTTCCCGACAGGGTCGGATGGCTACACCTTC
TRBV5-1,NA,NA,TRBJ1-1,CASSLGTYPGTEAFF,TGCGCCAGCAGCTTGGGGACGTATCCCGGGACTGAAGCTTTCTTT
TRBV19,NA,NA,TRBJ2-1,CASSVQVTSYNEQFF,TGTGCCAGTAGTGTCCAGGTGACCTCCTACAATGAGCAGTTCTTC
TRBV9,NA,NA,TRBJ1-6,CASSVVSYNSPLHF,TGTGCCAGCAGCGTAGTGAGCTATAATTCACCCCTCCACTTT
TRBV30,NA,TRBD1,TRBJ1-5,CAWADRGFQPQHF,TGTGCCTGGGCCGACAGGGGGTTTCAGCCCCAGCATTTT
TRBV7-9,NA,NA,TRBJ1-6,CASSPPMYSPLHF,TGTGCCAGCAGCCCTCCGATGTATTCACCCCTCCACTTT
TRBV10-3,NA,NA,TRBJ2-7,CAISLNPRYEQYF,TGTGCCATCTCTCTAAATCCCCGTTACGAGCAGTACTTC
TRBV6-2/TRBV6-3,NA,TRBD2,TRBJ2-5,CASSYGRLAQETQYF,TGTGCCAGCAGTTATGGGAGACTAGCACAAGAGACCCAGTACTTC
TRBV5-1,NA,TRBD1,TRBJ1-2,CASSPYGQGTNGYTF,TGCGCCAGCAGCCCGTACGGACAGGGAACCAATGGCTACACCTTC
TRBV19,NA,NA,TRBJ1-4,CASRAQGANEKLFF,TGTGCCAGTAGGGCACAGGGTGCTAATGAAAAACTGTTTTTT
TRBV7-9,NA,TRBD2,TRBJ2-1,CASSSAGGANEQFF,TGTGCCAGCAGCTCAGCGGGAGGAGCGAATGAGCAGTTCTTC
TRBV7-3,once,NA,TRBJ2-2,CASSPTGNTGELFF,TGTGCCAGCAGCCCTACAGGGAACACCGGGGAGCTGTTTTTT
TRBV5-1,NA,NA,TRBJ1-1,CASSFPQSNTEAFF,TGCGCCAGCAGCTTTCCCCAGAGCAACACTGAAGCTTTCTTT
TRBV6-2/TRBV6-3,NA,NA,TRBJ1-5,CASSSFGAQPQHF,TGTGCCAGCAGCTCCTTTGGAGCTCAGCCCCAGCATTTT